This T cell receptor (beta chain) was documented in a study of T cells in tumors after PD-1 blockade. V was shortened by 2 bases and J by 7 bases, with 6 bases between the two germline ends. The CDR3 is 12 amino acids. The germline CDR1 and CDR2 sequences are MNHNY and SVGAGI (reference sequence). This clone occurred a few times. Using immunoSEQ multiplex PCR, the repertoire was profiled, and TCRdb retains in-frame clones only, with some absent. The data hold some 43,000 clones, with over 75% observed a single time. This specimen consisted of PBMCs, obtained before anti-PD-1 treatment. The chain combines TRBV6-6 with TRBJ2-1; TRBD2 might be the D (6 bases). This TCR was sampled from a human donor with basal cell carcinoma. CDR3 sequence (DNA): TGTGCCAGCAGTTACAGCGGGAATGAGCAGTTCTTC. This sequence encodes CASSYSGNEQFF.